This TCR beta chain was recorded in a study of regulatory T cells in long-lasting Graves disease. Time point defined: newly diagnosed GD, antithyroid drugs for less than 3 months. PBMC-extracted RNA yielded the TCR library. Libraries of TCR beta came from iRepertoire HTBI primers plus Arm-PCR of CDR3 regions. Each CDR3 protein is one row after TCRdb ran MiXCR on the multiplex PCR reads. The sample records hundreds of thousands of distinct CDR3 sequences, about 16% being singletons. The V and J ends lost 3 bases and 1 base, in that order; junction bases with no gene match: 8. Germline CDR1 is MGHDK and CDR2 is SYGVNS. This CDR3 has 18 residues. This sample also belongs to another study, concerning T cells in Graves' hyperthyroidism and ophthalmopathy. That investigation notes: Absent ophthalmopathy progression within 18 months defined stable Graves' hyperthyroidism. A set of HTBI primers served as the primers for a first-round RT-PCR of the TCR CDR3.

The clonotype was recovered from a young man with Graves disease. The sample was peripheral blood mononuclear cells (PBMCs), taken at new diagnosis, from a patient treated with antithyroid drugs. The V call is TRBV25-1, the J call TRBJ2-6; 8 bases are shared with TRBD1. The CDR3 sequence is CASSDWGQEISGANVLTF. CDR3 sequence (DNA): TGTGCCAGCAGTGATTGGGGACAGGAGATTTCTGGGGCCAACGTCCTGACTTTC.